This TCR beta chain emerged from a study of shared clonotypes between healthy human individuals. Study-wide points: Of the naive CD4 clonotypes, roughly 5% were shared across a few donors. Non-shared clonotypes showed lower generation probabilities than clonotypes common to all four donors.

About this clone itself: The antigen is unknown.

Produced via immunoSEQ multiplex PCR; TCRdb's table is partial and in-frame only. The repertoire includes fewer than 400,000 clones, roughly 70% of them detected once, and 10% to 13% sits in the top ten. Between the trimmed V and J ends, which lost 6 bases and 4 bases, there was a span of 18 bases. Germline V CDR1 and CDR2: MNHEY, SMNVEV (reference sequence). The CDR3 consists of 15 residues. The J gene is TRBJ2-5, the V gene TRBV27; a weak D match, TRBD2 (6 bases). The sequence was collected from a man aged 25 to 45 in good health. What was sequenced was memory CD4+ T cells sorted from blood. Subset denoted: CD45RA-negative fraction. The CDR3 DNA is TGTGCCAGCAGACGTCGACTAGTCGGCAGAGAGACCCAGTACTTC. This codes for CASRRRLVGRETQYF.